These T cell receptor beta chains were read from a single sample in a study of blood T cells in healthy people across ages. One entry per CDR3 protein, called by TCRdb with MiXCR from the 5' RACE reads. Of about 1.4 million distinct CDR3 sequences listed, approximately 59% are singletons. Sequenced material: blood. These receptors were collected from a man between 18 and 35 years old in good health. Both conserved end residues are part of each CDR3. The D gene is left open where the match is weak. The size field is filled for only some rows; it gives once, few, many or a size class.

cdr3_aa	cdr3_nt	clone_size	v_call	j_call	d_call
CASRQQGAITEAFF	TGTGCCAGTAGACAACAGGGGGCGATTACTGAAGCTTTCTTT	-	TRBV6-1	TRBJ1-1	TRBD1
CASSREGEDNEQFF	TGTGCCAGCAGCCGAGAAGGGGAGGACAATGAGCAGTTCTTC	-	TRBV4-2	TRBJ2-1	-
CASSPGLDIYNEQFF	TGTGCTAGCAGCCCCGGACTGGACATCTACAATGAGCAGTTCTTC	-	TRBV7-7	TRBJ2-1	-
CSVRTGTDTQYF	TGCAGCGTTCGGACAGGAACAGATACGCAGTATTTT	many	TRBV29-1	TRBJ2-3	TRBD1
CASGPSGVGNYGYTF	TGTGCTAGTGGTCCGAGTGGGGTTGGAAACTATGGCTACACCTTC	-	TRBV12-5	TRBJ1-2	-
CASSSSDGPSSSYTF	TGTGCCAGCAGCTCTAGCGATGGACCCAGCAGTAGCTACACCTTC	-	TRBV11-2	TRBJ1-2	-
CATSRERGVNEQFF	TGTGCCACCAGCAGAGAGCGGGGGGTCAATGAGCAGTTCTTC	-	TRBV15	TRBJ2-1	TRBD2
CSAPLVKSYNEQFF	TGCAGTGCCCCCCTAGTCAAGTCCTACAATGAGCAGTTCTTC	-	TRBV20-1	TRBJ2-1	-
CASSHGTSGSLETQYF	TGTGCCAGCAGCCACGGGACTAGCGGGAGTTTGGAGACCCAGTACTTC	-	TRBV3-1	TRBJ2-5	TRBD2
CASSLSESGANVLTF	TGTGCCAGCAGTTTATCAGAATCTGGGGCCAACGTCCTGACTTTC	-	TRBV27	TRBJ2-6	-
CASSSHGISYEQYF	TGTGCCAGCAGTTCGCACGGGATCTCCTACGAGCAGTACTTC	-	TRBV2	TRBJ2-7	-
CASSHPTGAGDTQYF	TGTGCCAGCAGCCACCCGACAGGGGCTGGAGATACGCAGTATTTT	-	TRBV12-3/TRBV12-4	TRBJ2-3	TRBD1
CAWVLTAWEAFF	TGTGCCTGGGTACTAACGGCCTGGGAGGCTTTCTTT	-	TRBV30	TRBJ1-1	-
CASSQVGLSNEQFF	TGCGCCAGCAGCCAAGTCGGGCTCTCCAATGAGCAGTTCTTC	few	TRBV4-3	TRBJ2-1	-
CASSLPRTGFLEKLFF	TGTGCCAGCAGCTTGCCCCGGACAGGCTTCCTTGAAAAACTGTTTTTT	few	TRBV7-2	TRBJ1-4	TRBD1
CASSFVVNYEQYF	TGTGCCAGCAGTTTCGTAGTGAACTACGAGCAGTACTTC	-	TRBV6-6	TRBJ2-7	-
CASSFDRVAYEQYF	TGTGCCAGCAGCTTCGACAGGGTCGCCTACGAGCAGTACTTC	once	TRBV7-9	TRBJ2-7	TRBD1
CASRGTGLDREQYF	TGTGCCAGCAGAGGGACCGGCTTGGACCGCGAGCAGTACTTC	-	TRBV12-3/TRBV12-4	TRBJ2-7	-
CASTLGTGSSYEQYF	TGTGCCAGCACCCTCGGGACAGGGAGCTCCTACGAGCAGTACTTC	-	TRBV28	TRBJ2-7	TRBD1
CASSSEVTETGGAYGYTF	TGTGCCAGCAGTTCAGAAGTTACTGAGACAGGGGGCGCCTATGGCTACACCTTC	-	TRBV12-3/TRBV12-4	TRBJ1-2	TRBD1
CASSQEVVDNEQFF	TGCGCCAGCAGCCAAGAGGTGGTGGACAATGAGCAGTTCTTC	-	TRBV4-1	TRBJ2-1	-
CAITLGNEQYF	TGTGCCATCACGTTGGGGAACGAGCAGTACTTC	-	TRBV10-3	TRBJ2-7	-
CASADSRTQETQYF	TGCGCCAGCGCTGACAGCCGTACTCAAGAGACCCAGTACTTC	-	TRBV4-1	TRBJ2-5	-
CANSVDSGSTDNEQFF	TGTGCCAACAGCGTGGATAGCGGGAGTACCGACAATGAGCAGTTCTTC	-	TRBV9	TRBJ2-1	TRBD2
CASSLARGTTTGETQYF	TGTGCCAGCAGCTTAGCGCGGGGGACTACAACCGGCGAGACCCAGTACTTC	-	TRBV7-2	TRBJ2-5	TRBD2
CASSRAGPEAFF	TGTGCCAGCAGCCGGGCCGGACCTGAAGCTTTCTTT	-	TRBV7-2	TRBJ1-1	-
CASSRTRAETQYF	TGTGCCAGCAGCCGGACTAGAGCCGAGACCCAGTACTTC	-	TRBV6-4	TRBJ2-5	TRBD2
CASSQGDNIQETQYF	TGCGCCAGCAGCCAAGGGGACAACATCCAAGAGACCCAGTACTTC	-	TRBV4-1	TRBJ2-5	-
CSALKDYEQYF	TGCAGTGCTCTTAAGGACTACGAGCAGTACTTC	-	TRBV20-1	TRBJ2-7	-
CSASDPRSANYGYTF	TGCAGTGCTTCTGACCCACGGTCAGCTAACTATGGCTACACCTTC	-	TRBV20-1	TRBJ1-2	-
CASSPSSYTTEAFF	TGTGCCAGCAGCCCCAGTTCTTACACGACTGAAGCTTTCTTT	-	TRBV7-9	TRBJ1-1	-
CASSPDRGPNQPQHF	TGTGCCAGCAGCCCGGACAGGGGGCCCAATCAGCCCCAGCATTTT	few	TRBV4-2	TRBJ1-5	TRBD1
CASSQGDGELFF	TGCGCCAGCAGCCAAGGGGACGGGGAGCTGTTTTTT	-	TRBV4-3	TRBJ2-2	-
CAIQDSSRNYEQYF	TGTGCCATCCAGGACAGCTCCAGAAACTACGAGCAGTACTTC	few	TRBV10-3	TRBJ2-7	-
CASSLWTGDTEAFF	TGTGCCAGCAGTTTATGGACGGGCGACACTGAAGCTTTCTTT	few	TRBV12-3/TRBV12-4	TRBJ1-1	-
CASSEPATGNYGYTF	TGTGCCAGCAGTGAACCCGCGACAGGCAACTATGGCTACACCTTC	few	TRBV6-1	TRBJ1-2	-